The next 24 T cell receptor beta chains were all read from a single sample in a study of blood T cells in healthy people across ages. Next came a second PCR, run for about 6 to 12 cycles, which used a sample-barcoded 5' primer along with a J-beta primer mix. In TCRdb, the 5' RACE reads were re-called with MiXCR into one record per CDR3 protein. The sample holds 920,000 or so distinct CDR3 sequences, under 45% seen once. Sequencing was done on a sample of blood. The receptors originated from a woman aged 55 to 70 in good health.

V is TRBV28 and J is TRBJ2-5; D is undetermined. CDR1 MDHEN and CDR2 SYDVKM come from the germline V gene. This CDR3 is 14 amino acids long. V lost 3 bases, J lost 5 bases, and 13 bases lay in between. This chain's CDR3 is CASSFPSVGETQYF. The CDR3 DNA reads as TGTGCCAGCAGTTTCCCGTCCGTCGGGGAGACCCAGTACTTC.

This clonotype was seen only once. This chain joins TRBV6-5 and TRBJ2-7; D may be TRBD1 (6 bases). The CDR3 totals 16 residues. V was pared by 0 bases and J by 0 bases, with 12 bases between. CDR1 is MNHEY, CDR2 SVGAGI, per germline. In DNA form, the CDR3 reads TGTGCCAGCAGTTACTCGGGCAGGGGCCCCTCCTACGAGCAGTACTTC. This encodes CASSYSGRGPSYEQYF.

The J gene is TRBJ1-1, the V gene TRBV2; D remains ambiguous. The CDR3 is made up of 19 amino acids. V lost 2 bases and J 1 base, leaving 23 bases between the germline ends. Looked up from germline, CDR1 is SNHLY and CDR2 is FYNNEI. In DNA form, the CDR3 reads TGTGCCAGCAGTGAATTTTGGGGAAGGAGGGTAAGCGGGAACACTGAAGCTTTCTTT. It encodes CASSEFWGRRVSGNTEAFF.

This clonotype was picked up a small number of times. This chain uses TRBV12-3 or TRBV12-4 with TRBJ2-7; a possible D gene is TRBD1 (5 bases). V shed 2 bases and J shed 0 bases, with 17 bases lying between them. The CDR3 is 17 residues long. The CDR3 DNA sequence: TGTGCCAGCAGTTTAAAACGAGCACAGGCAGGCTCCTACGAGCAGTACTTC. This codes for CASSLKRAQAGSYEQYF.

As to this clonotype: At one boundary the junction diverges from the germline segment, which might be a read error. The CDR3 bases are TGCAGTGCGACTGACAGAGGAGGAAGTGAAGAACTGTTTTTT. This sequence encodes CSATDRGGSEELFF. The V gene is TRBV20-1, the J gene TRBJ1-4; TRBD1 is a possible D gene (5 bases). This CDR3 contains 14 residues. The V gene's germline CDR1 is DFQATT and CDR2 SNEGSKA (reference sequence).

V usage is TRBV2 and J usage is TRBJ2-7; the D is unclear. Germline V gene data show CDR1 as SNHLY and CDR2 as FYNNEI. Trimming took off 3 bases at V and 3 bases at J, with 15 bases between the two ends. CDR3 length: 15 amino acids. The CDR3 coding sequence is TGTGCCAGCAGTGAGACGAGGCAGGCTATCTACGAGCAGTACTTC. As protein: CASSETRQAIYEQYF.

The CDR3: CASSYRRTGRETQYF. As DNA, the CDR3 is TGTGCCAGCAGTTACCGGAGGACAGGGAGGGAGACCCAGTACTTC. The chain carries TRBV6-2 or TRBV6-3 and TRBJ2-5; 8 bases map to TRBD1. This CDR3 spans 15 amino acids. The germline gives CDR1 MNHEY, CDR2 SVGEGT. J gave up 5 bases and V 2 bases, and 7 bases lay outside the gene matches.

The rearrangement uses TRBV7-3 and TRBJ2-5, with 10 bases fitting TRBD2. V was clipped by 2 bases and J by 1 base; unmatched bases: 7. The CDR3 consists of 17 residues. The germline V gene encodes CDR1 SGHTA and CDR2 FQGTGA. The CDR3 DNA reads TGTGCCAGCAGCTTAGAACGGACTAGCGGAATCCAAGAGACCCAGTACTTC. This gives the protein CASSLERTSGIQETQYF.

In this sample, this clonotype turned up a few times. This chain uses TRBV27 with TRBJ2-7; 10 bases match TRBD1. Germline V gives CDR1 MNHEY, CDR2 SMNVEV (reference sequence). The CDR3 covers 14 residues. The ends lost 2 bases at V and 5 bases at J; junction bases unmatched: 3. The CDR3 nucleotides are TGTGCCAGCAGTTTAGTCGGGACAGGGGACGAGCAGTACTTC. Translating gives CASSLVGTGDEQYF.

CDR3 in amino acids: CASSYSPGEISYEQYF. In nucleotides, the CDR3 is TGTGCCAGCAGTTACTCCCCAGGGGAGATATCCTACGAGCAGTACTTC. V is TRBV6-6 and J is TRBJ2-7, with TRBD1 as a possible D gene (6 bases). Trimming stripped 0 bases from V and 1 base from J, with 13 bases between. This CDR3 spans 16 amino acids. CDR1 is MNHNY, CDR2 SVGAGI, per germline (reference sequence).

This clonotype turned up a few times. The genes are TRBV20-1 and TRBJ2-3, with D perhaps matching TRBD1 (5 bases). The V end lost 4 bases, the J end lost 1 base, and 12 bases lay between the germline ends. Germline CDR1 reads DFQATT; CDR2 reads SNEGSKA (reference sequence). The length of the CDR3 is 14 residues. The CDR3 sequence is CSAIDSLGTDTQYF. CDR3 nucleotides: TGCAGTGCTATCGACAGTCTCGGCACAGATACGCAGTATTTT.

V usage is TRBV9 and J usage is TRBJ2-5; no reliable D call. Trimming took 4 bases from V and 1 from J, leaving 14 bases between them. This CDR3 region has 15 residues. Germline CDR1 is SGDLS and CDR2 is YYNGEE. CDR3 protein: CASSSGPKIQETQYF. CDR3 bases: TGTGCCAGCAGCTCCGGACCGAAAATCCAAGAGACCCAGTACTTC.

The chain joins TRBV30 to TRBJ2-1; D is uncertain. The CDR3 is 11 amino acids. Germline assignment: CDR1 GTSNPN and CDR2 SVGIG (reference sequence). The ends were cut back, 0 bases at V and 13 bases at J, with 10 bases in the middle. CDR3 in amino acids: CAWSVQTFQFF. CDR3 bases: TGTGCCTGGAGTGTACAGACTTTCCAGTTCTTC.

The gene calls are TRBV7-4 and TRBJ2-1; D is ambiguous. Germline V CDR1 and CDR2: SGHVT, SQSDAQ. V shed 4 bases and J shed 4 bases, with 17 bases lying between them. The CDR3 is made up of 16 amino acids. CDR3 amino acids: CASSSARSVRYNEQFF. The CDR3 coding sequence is TGTGCCAGCAGCTCAGCTCGTTCCGTTCGATACAATGAGCAGTTCTTC.

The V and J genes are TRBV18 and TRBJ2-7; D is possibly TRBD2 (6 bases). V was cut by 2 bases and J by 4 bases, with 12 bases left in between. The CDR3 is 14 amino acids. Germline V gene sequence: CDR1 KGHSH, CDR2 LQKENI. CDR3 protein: CASSPGGSTYEQYF. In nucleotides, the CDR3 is TGTGCCAGCTCACCAGGGGGGTCCACTTACGAGCAGTACTTC.

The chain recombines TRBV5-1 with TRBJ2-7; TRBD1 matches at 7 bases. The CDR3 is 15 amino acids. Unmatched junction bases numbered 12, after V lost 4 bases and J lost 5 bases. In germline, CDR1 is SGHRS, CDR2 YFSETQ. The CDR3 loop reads CASSLHQRTGNEQYF. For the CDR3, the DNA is TGCGCCAGCAGCCTCCACCAAAGGACAGGCAACGAGCAGTACTTC.

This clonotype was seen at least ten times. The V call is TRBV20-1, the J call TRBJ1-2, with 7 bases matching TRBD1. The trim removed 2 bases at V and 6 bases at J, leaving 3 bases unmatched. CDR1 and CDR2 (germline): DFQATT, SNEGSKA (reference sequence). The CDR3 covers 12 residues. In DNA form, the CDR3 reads TGCAGTGCTAGAAGACAGGGACATGGCTACACCTTC. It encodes CSARRQGHGYTF.

CDR3 nucleotides: TGTGCCATCAGTGAGGAGACACAAGTCACAGATACGCAGTATTTT. This codes for CAISEETQVTDTQYF. The chain recombines TRBV10-3 with TRBJ2-3; D unclear. The germline gives CDR1 ENHRY, CDR2 SYGVKD. The CDR3 is 15 residues long. Trimming took off 2 bases at V and 2 bases at J, with 11 bases between the two ends.

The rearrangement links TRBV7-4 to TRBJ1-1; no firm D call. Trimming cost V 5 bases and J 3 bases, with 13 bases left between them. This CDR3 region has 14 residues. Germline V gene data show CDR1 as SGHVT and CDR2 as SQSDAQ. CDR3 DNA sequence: TGTGCCAGCAGCGACAAGCCCGGGGACACTGAAGCTTTCTTT. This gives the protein CASSDKPGDTEAFF.

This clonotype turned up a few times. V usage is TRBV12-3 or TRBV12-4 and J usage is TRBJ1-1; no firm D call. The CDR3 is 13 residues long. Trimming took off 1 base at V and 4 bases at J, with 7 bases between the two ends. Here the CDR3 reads CASSLDAGTEAFF. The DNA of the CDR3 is TGTGCCAGCAGTTTAGATGCGGGCACTGAAGCTTTCTTT.

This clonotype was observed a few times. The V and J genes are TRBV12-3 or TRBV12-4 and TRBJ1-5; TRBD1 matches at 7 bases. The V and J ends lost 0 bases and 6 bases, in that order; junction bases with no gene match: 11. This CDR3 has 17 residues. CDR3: CASSLAIGRGRGQPQHF. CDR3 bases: TGTGCCAGCAGTTTAGCGATTGGAAGGGGGCGAGGTCAGCCCCAGCATTTT.

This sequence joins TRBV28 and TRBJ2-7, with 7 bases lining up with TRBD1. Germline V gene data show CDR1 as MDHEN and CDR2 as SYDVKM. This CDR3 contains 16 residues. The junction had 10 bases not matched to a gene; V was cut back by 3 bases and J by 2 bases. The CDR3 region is CASSFPEGATAYEQYF. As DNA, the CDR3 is TGTGCCAGCAGTTTTCCCGAGGGGGCTACGGCCTACGAGCAGTACTTC.

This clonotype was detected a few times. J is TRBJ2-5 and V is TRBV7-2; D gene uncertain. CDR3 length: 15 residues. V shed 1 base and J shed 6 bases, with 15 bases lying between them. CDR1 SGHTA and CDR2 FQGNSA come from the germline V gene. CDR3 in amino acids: CASSLEGRSMKTQYF. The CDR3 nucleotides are TGTGCCAGCAGCTTAGAGGGCCGGTCAATGAAGACCCAGTACTTC. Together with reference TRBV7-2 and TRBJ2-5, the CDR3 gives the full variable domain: GAGVSQSPSNKVTEKGKDVELRCDPISGHTALYWYRQSLGQGLEFLIYFQGNSAPDKSGLPSDRFSAERTGGSVSTLTIQRTQQEDSAVYLCASSLEGRSMKTQYFGPGTRLLVL.

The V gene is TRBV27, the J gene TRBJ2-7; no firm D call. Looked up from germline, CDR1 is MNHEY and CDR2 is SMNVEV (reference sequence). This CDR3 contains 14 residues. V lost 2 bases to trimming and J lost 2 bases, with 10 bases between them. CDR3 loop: CASSLRQPAYEQYF. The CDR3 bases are TGTGCCAGCAGTTTACGGCAGCCGGCCTACGAGCAGTACTTC.